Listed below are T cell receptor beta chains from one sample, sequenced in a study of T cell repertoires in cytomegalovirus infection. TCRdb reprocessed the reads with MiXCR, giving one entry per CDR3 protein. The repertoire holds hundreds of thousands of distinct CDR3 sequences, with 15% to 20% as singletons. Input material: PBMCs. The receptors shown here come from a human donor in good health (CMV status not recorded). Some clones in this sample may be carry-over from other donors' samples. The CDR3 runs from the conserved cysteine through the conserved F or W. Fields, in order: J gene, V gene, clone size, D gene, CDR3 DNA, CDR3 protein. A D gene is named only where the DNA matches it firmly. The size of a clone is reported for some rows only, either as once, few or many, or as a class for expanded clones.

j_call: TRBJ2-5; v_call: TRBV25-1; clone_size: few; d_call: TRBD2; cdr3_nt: TGTGCCAGCAGTGAAGAGCGGGGGGCTACGGGGACCCAGTACTTC; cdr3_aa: CASSEERGATGTQYF
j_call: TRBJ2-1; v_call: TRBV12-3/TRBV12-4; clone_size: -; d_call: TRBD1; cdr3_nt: TGTGCCAGCAGTTTACCGACAGGGTCCTACAATGAGCAGTTCTTC; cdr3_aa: CASSLPTGSYNEQFF
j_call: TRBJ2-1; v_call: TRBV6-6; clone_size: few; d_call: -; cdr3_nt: TGTGCCAGCAGTTACCTCGGGGAGAGGGACCATGAGCAGTTCTTC; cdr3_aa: CASSYLGERDHEQFF
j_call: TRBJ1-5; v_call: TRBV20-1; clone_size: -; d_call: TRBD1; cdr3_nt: TGCAGTGCTAGTGGCGACAGGGCAGAGCAGCCCCAGCATTTT; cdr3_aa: CSASGDRAEQPQHF
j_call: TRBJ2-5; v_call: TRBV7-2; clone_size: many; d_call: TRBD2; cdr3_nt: TGTGCCAGCAGCTTAGCGGGGAGGGTCCCCCAAGAGACCCAGTACTTC; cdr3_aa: CASSLAGRVPQETQYF
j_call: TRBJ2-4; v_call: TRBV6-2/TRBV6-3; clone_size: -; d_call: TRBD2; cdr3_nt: TGTGCCAGCAGACTCTCCGGGACTAGCGGAAACATTCAGTACTTC; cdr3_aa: CASRLSGTSGNIQYF
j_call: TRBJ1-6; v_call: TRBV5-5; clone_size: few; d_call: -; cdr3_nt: TGTGCCAGCAGCTTGTGGGCCGGGACGGATTATTCACCCCTCCACTTT; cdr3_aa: CASSLWAGTDYSPLHF
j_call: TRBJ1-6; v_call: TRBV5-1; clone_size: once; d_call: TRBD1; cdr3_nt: TGCGCCAGCAGTCCCGGGACAGCCAACTCACCCCTCCACTTT; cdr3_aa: CASSPGTANSPLHF
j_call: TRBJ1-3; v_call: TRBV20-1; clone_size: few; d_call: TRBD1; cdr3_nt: TGCAGTGCTAGTGATACAGGGGGCCATGGAAACACCATATATTTT; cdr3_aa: CSASDTGGHGNTIYF
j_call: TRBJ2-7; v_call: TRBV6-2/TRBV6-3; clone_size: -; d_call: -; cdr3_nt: TGTGCCAGCGAGAGGCTCCCTGGGGCAGCCAAATCCTACGAGACGTACTTC; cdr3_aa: CASERLPGAAKSYETYF
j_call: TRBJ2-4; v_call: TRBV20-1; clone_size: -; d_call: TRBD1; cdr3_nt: TGCAGTGCTAGCCCGGGACAGGGGCAAAGGAGGGCCAAAAACATTCAGTACTTC; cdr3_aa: CSASPGQGQRRAKNIQYF
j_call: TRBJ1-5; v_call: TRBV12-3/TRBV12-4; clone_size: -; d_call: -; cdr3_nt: TGTGCCAGCAGTTTAGCTCCACCTGTCCAGGAGGCCAATCAGCCCCAGCATTTT; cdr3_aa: CASSLAPPVQEANQPQHF
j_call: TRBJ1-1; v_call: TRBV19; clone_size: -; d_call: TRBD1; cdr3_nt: TGTGCCAGTTGCGGACAGGGAGTCGGGACTGAAGCTTTCTTT; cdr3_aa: CASCGQGVGTEAFF
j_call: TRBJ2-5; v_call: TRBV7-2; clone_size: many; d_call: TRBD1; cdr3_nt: TGTGCCAGCAGCTTACTGGACAGGGGGCCAGAGACCCAGTACTTC; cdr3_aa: CASSLLDRGPETQYF
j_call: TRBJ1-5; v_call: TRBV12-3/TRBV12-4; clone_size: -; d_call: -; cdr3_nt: TGTGCCAGCAGTTTAGGGTGGGCCCAGCCCCAGCATTTT; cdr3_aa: CASSLGWAQPQHF
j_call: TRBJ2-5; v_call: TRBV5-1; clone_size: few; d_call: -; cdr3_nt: TGCGCCAGCAGCTTGGGTGCACTACAAGAGACCCAGTACTTC; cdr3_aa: CASSLGALQETQYF
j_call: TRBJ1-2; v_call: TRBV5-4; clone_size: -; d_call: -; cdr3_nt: TGTGCCAGCAGCAGCCGGGACAAAGATGGCTACACCTTC; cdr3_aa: CASSSRDKDGYTF
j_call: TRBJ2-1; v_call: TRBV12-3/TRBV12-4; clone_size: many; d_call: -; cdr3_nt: TGTGCCAGCAGTTTAATGCAGGGACGGAATGAGCAGTTCTTC; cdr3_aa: CASSLMQGRNEQFF
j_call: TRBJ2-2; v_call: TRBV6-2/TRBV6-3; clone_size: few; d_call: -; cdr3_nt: TGTGCCAGCACCCTGAAGCCTCCAGGGGTTACCGGGGAGCTGTTTTTT; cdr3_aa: CASTLKPPGVTGELFF
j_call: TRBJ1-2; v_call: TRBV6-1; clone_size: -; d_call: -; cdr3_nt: TGTGCCAGCAGGAGTTTTGGCGGGGGCAATGGCTACACCTTC; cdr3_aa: CASRSFGGGNGYTF
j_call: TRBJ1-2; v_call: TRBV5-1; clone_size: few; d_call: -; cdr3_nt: TGCGCCAGCAGCTTGGCGGGGGAGAGCCTTAACTATGGCTACACCTTC; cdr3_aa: CASSLAGESLNYGYTF
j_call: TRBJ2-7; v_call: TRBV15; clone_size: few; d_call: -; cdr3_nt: TGTGCCACCAGCAACTACGATAGCCTCTACGAGCAGTACTTC; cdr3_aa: CATSNYDSLYEQYF
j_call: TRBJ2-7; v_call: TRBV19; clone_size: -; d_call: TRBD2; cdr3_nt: TGTGCCAGTAGTATCTCTAGCGGGGTCGTCTACGAGCAGTACTTC; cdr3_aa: CASSISSGVVYEQYF
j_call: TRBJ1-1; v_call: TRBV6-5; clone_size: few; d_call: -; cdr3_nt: TGTGCCAGCAGGTCCGATTGGACTGAAGCTTTCTTT; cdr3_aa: CASRSDWTEAFF
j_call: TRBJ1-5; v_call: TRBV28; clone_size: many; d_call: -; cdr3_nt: TGTGCCAGCAGTCCGACCCCGGCAGGGAATCAGCCCCAGCATTTT; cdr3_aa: CASSPTPAGNQPQHF
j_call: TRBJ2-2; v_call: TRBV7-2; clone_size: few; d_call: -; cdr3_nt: TGTGCCAGCAGCTCCCAGGGCCAGAACACCGGGGAGCTGTTTTTT; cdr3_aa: CASSSQGQNTGELFF
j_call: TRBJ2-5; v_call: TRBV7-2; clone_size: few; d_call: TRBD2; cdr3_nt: TGTGCCAGCAGCTCTATAGCGGGGAGCCAAGAGACCCAGTACTTC; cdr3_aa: CASSSIAGSQETQYF
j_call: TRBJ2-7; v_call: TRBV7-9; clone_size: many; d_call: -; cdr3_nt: TGTGCCAGCAGCCCCACAGGGCACCCCTACGAGCAGTACTTC; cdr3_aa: CASSPTGHPYEQYF
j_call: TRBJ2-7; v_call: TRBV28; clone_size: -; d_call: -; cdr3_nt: TGTGCCAGCAGTTTTCCTTCCAGTTCCTACGAGCAGTACTTC; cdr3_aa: CASSFPSSSYEQYF
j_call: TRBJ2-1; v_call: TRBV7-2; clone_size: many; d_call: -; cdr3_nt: TGTGCCAGCAGCCTTCGACAATCTGAGCAGTTCTTC; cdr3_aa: CASSLRQSEQFF
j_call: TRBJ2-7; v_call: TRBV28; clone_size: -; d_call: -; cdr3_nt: TGTGCCAGCAGTTTAGGAGACCGAGAAGGCTACGAGCAGTACTTC; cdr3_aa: CASSLGDREGYEQYF
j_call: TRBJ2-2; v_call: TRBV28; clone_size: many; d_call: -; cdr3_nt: TGTGCCGGAAGAACGGGGCAGGTCACCGGGGAGCTGTTTTTT; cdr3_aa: CAGRTGQVTGELFF
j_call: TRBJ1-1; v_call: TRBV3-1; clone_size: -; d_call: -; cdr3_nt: TGTGCCAGCAGCACAACAACAGGAAACACTGAAGCTTTCTTT; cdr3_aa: CASSTTTGNTEAFF
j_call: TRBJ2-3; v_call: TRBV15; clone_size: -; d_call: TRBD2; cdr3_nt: TGTGCCACCAGCAGAAGGACTAGCGGGGACACAGATACGCAGTATTTT; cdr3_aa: CATSRRTSGDTDTQYF
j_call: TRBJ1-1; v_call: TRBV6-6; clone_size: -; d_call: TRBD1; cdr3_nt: TGTGCCAGCAGTTCTGGGGACAGGGATAAAGCTTTCTTT; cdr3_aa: CASSSGDRDKAFF
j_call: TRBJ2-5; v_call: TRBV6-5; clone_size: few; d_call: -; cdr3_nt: TGTGCCAGCAGTTACTCGAAGGCAGGCCACTTCCAAGAGACCCAGTACTTC; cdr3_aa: CASSYSKAGHFQETQYF
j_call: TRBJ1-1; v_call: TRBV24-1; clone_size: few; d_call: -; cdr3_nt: TGTGCCACCAGGGCCGGGAGCGGCACTGAAGCTTTCTTT; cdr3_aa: CATRAGSGTEAFF
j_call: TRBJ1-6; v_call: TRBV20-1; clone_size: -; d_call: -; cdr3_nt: TGCAGTGCCCGAGTACCCGCCACAGGGTCGGACTTTTATAATTCACCCCTCCACTTT; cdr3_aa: CSARVPATGSDFYNSPLHF
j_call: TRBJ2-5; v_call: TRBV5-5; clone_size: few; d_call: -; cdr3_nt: TGTGCCAGCAGCTTCAACAGGGATGAGACCCAGTACTTC; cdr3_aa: CASSFNRDETQYF
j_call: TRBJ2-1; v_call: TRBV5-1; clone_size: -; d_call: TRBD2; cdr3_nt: TGCGCCAGCCTCCTGGAGACTAGCGGCTACAATGAGCAGTTCTTC; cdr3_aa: CASLLETSGYNEQFF